This T cell receptor beta chain was identified during a study of cytomegalovirus exposure and HLA in healthy donors. Whole-study context: In terms of ancestry, the Caucasian-associated cluster contained about 81% of the 300 to 400 genotyped donors.

Study-level results: Analysis performed later found approximately 17,000 TCR beta sequences associated with HLA alleles at 0.05 false discovery rate. In a later analysis, the majority of CMV-associated beta chains seemingly showed HLA restriction.

With regard to this clone: The antigen remains unidentified.

The PCR used 60 Vbeta and 13 Jbeta primers. Methods used by the authors: About 9.9 million shared chains were among around 78 million unique TCR beta chains counted in a later analysis. TCRdb's table, derived via immunoSEQ multiplex PCR, lists solely in-frame clones and lacks some. V and J calls and clone size are copied from that table; D and trimming were computed from the DNA. The sample yields under 150,000 clones, roughly 78% seen once. Germline V lookup: CDR1 KGHSH, CDR2 LQKENI. The CDR3 length is 15 residues. V shed 0 bases and J 5 bases; nucleotides not matched to a gene: 0. The sample comprised PBMCs. This receptor was identified in a male donor in good health and CMV-seronegative. The chain carries TRBV18 and TRBJ2-1; TRBD1 agrees at 11 bases. The CDR3 coding sequence is TGTGCCAGCTCACCACCGGGACAGGGGGACAATGAGCAGTTCTTC. Protein: CASSPPGQGDNEQFF.